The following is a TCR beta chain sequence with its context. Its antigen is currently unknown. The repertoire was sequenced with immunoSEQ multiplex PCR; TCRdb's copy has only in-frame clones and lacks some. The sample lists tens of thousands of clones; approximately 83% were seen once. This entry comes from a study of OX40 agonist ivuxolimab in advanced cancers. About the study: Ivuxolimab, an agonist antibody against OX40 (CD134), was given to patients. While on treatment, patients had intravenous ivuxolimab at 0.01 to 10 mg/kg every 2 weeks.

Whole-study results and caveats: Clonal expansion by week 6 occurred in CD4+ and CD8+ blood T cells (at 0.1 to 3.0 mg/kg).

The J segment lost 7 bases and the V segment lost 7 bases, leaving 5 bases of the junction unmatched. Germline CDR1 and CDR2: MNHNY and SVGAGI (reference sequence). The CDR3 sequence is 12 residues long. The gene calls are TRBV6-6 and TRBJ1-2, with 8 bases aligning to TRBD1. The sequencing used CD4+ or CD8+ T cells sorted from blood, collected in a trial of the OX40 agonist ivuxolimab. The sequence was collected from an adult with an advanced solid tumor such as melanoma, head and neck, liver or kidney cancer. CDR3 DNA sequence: TGTGCCAGCACCCTGACAGGGGTTGGCTACACCTTC. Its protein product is CASTLTGVGYTF.